One sample yielded the 30 T cell receptor beta chains listed below, sequenced in a study of PD-1 blockade in classical Hodgkin lymphoma. Only in-frame clones appear in the TCRdb table, and some are missing; sequencing was by immunoSEQ multiplex PCR. The sample holds roughly 100,000 clones, about 92% seen once. Time point meaning: cycle 4 day 1 (C4D1), after more than five weeks of nivolumab. Each of the patients experienced relapse following autologous stem cell transplantation, and their brentuximab vedotin exposure differed. Here the sequenced sample was peripheral blood mononuclear cells (PBMCs), taken before the fourth cycle of nivolumab. The receptors stem from a human donor with classical Hodgkin lymphoma.

This sequence joins TRBV6-1 and TRBJ1-1; D is uncertain. CDR1 and CDR2 (germline): MNHNS, SASEGT. Trimming pared 3 bases from V and 1 base from J, leaving 15 bases between. The CDR3 consists of 16 residues. DNA of the CDR3: TGTGCCAGCAGTGATTACATGTGGAAATCGAACACTGAAGCTTTCTTT. It codes for CASSDYMWKSNTEAFF.

The gene calls are TRBV25-1 and TRBJ2-3; D tentatively fits TRBD1 or TRBD2 (5 bases each). Germline CDR1 and CDR2: MGHDK and SYGVNS. The CDR3 sequence is 12 residues long. V gave up 7 bases and J gave up 9 bases, with 14 bases separating them. DNA of the CDR3: TGTGCCAGCATTTCGGAAGGGGACACGCAGTATTTT. Protein product: CASISEGDTQYF. Filled out from reference TRBV25-1 and TRBJ2-3, the complete variable domain reads EADIYQTPRYLVIGTGKKITLECSQTMGHDKMYWYQQDPGMELHLIHYSYGVNSTEKGDLSSESTVSRIRTEHFPLTLESARPSHTSQYLCASISEGDTQYFGPGTRLTVL.

The chain employs TRBV6-1 and TRBJ2-7; maybe TRBD2 (5 bases). This CDR3 is built from 15 residues. Germline V gives CDR1 MNHNS, CDR2 SASEGT. Trimming stripped 7 bases from V and 4 bases from J, with 20 bases between. The CDR3, as DNA: TGTGCCAGCAATCGGTACGGGAACATCGGGTACGAGCAGTACTTC. The encoded protein is CASNRYGNIGYEQYF.

V and J are TRBV6-4 and TRBJ2-1; the D gene is possibly TRBD2 (6 bases). Looked up from germline, CDR1 is MRHNA and CDR2 is SNTAGT. Trimming removed 1 base at V and 0 bases at J, with 10 bases between. The CDR3 loop spans 16 amino acids. The CDR3 protein is CASSDWAGSSYNEQFF. The DNA of the CDR3 is TGTGCCAGCAGTGACTGGGCCGGGAGCTCCTACAATGAGCAGTTCTTC.

The J gene is TRBJ1-4, the V gene TRBV5-1; D gene ambiguous. Germline V CDR1 and CDR2: SGHRS, YFSETQ. This CDR3 spans 15 amino acids. V lost 0 bases and J 0 bases, leaving 6 bases between the germline ends. The CDR3 reads CASSLVTATNEKLFF. The CDR3 DNA is TGCGCCAGCAGCTTGGTTACAGCAACTAATGAAAAACTGTTTTTT.

The chain links TRBV28 to TRBJ2-7; D might be TRBD2 (7 bases). Germline V gene data show CDR1 as MDHEN and CDR2 as SYDVKM. The ends were cut back, 7 bases at V and 0 bases at J, with 13 bases in the middle. The CDR3 has 14 residues. For the CDR3, the DNA is TGTGCCAGCAACTGGGGGGGGCCCTCCTACGAGCAGTACTTC. Protein sequence: CASNWGGPSYEQYF.

V and J are TRBV28 and TRBJ2-7; 8 bases fit TRBD2. Germline CDR1 is MDHEN and CDR2 is SYDVKM. This CDR3 is built from 13 residues. Unmatched junction bases numbered 4, after V lost 8 bases and J lost 1 base. The CDR3 region has the DNA TGTGCCAGCGTCGGGAGGGAATCCTACGAGCAGTACTTC. It encodes CASVGRESYEQYF.

J is TRBJ2-7 and V is TRBV5-4, with 10 bases identical to TRBD1. Germline-derived CDR1 and CDR2 are SGHNT and YYREEE (reference sequence). V was pared by 0 bases and J by 4 bases, with 4 bases of the junction left unmatched. This CDR3 has 15 residues. Here the CDR3 reads CASSLGGQGSYEQYF. CDR3 nucleotide sequence: TGTGCCAGCAGCTTGGGGGGACAGGGGTCTTACGAGCAGTACTTC.

The chain is built from TRBV9 and TRBJ2-3, with D unresolved. The CDR3 is made up of 14 amino acids. Germline lookup yields CDR1 SGDLS and CDR2 YYNGEE. With 5 bases removed from V and 4 bases from J, the gap between germline ends came to 14 bases. In DNA form, the CDR3 reads TGTGCCAGCAGGCCGCCCGCATCACCAGATACGCAGTATTTT. This encodes CASRPPASPDTQYF.

V is TRBV18 and J is TRBJ2-7; D may be TRBD2 (5 bases). V lost 3 bases and J lost 2, with 11 bases in between. The CDR3 covers 14 residues. Per the germline V gene, CDR1 is KGHSH and CDR2 is LQKENI. The CDR3 loop reads CASSPRERAYEQYF. The CDR3 DNA reads TGTGCCAGCTCACCTCGGGAAAGAGCCTACGAGCAGTACTTC.

The chain recombines TRBV12-5 with TRBJ1-2; weak D call: TRBD1 (6 bases). Germline lookup yields CDR1 LGHNT and CDR2 FRNRAP. CDR3 length: 18 amino acids. The V gene lost 1 base and the J gene lost 5 bases, with 23 bases spanning the gap. The CDR3 nucleotides read TGTGCTAGTGGTTTGGAGGGGTTGGGGACACCAGGAGGGTATGGCTACACCTTC. This sequence encodes CASGLEGLGTPGGYGYTF. Complete variable domain (other parts from reference TRBV12-5 and TRBJ1-2): DARVTQTPRHKVTEMGQEVTMRCQPILGHNTVFWYRQTMMQGLELLAYFRNRAPLDDSGMPKDRFSAEMPDATLATLKIQPSEPRDSAVYFCASGLEGLGTPGGYGYTFGSGTRLTVV.

The CDR3 protein is CASSSFPRTSSSVPYEQYF. The CDR3 coding sequence is TGTGCCAGCAGCTCTTTTCCCCGGACTAGCTCCAGTGTCCCCTACGAGCAGTACTTC. V is TRBV11-2 and J is TRBJ2-7; TRBD2 agrees at 8 bases. Germline V lookup: CDR1 SGHAT, CDR2 FQNNGV. J was trimmed by 2 bases and V by 4 bases; bases with no gene match: 19. The CDR3 length is 19 residues.

The genes are TRBV6-6 and TRBJ1-1; perhaps TRBD1 as D (6 bases). Trimming left V 0 bases short and J 3 bases short, with 8 bases between. The CDR3 length is 14 residues. CDR1 and CDR2 (germline): MNHNY, SVGAGI (reference sequence). DNA of the CDR3: TGTGCCAGCAGTTACTCCCAGGGGTACACTGAAGCTTTCTTT. It yields the protein CASSYSQGYTEAFF.

The CDR3 nucleotides read TGTGCCAGCAGTCGTTACAGGGAATCTCTTGGTGAGCAGTTCTTC. Protein sequence: CASSRYRESLGEQFF. The chain combines TRBV27 with TRBJ2-1; TRBD1 might be the D (6 bases). V lost 5 bases, J lost 9 bases, and 20 bases lay in between. Germline V lookup: CDR1 MNHEY, CDR2 SMNVEV (reference sequence). The CDR3 is made up of 15 amino acids.

V and J are TRBV2 and TRBJ2-6; 11 bases match TRBD2. Germline loops: CDR1 SNHLY, CDR2 FYNNEI. There are 16 residues in the CDR3. V lost 8 bases and J lost 0; bases outside the gene matches: 3. The CDR3 coding sequence is TGTGCCAGCGTAGCGGGAGGGGTCTCTGGGGCCAACGTCCTGACTTTC. This gives the protein CASVAGGVSGANVLTF.

This sequence joins TRBV27 and TRBJ2-7; D is uncertain. Per germline, CDR1 MNHEY and CDR2 SMNVEV (reference sequence). V was pared by 2 bases and J by 2 bases, with 10 bases between. The CDR3 extends over 14 amino acids. Written as DNA, the CDR3 is TGTGCCAGCAGTTTAGGAAGTCAGACCTACGAGCAGTACTTC. This encodes CASSLGSQTYEQYF.

On this clone: The DNA is omitted, as the CDR3 cannot be located on it reliably, and the CDR3 follows TCRdb's listing. The chain carries TRBV7-9 and TRBJ1-1; the DNA was not compared with TRBD1, the D call given in the table. Germline V gives CDR1 SEHNR, CDR2 FQNEAQ (reference sequence). The CDR3 is made up of 13 amino acids, end residues included. The CDR3 spells CASSLVGQGATFF.

The chain is built from TRBV6-1 and TRBJ2-5; 7 bases map to TRBD2. Unmatched junction bases numbered 9, after V lost 7 bases and J lost 7 bases. Germline CDR1 MNHNS, CDR2 SASEGT. The CDR3 contains 13 residues. Here the CDR3 reads CASMGTTRGTQYF. The CDR3, as DNA: TGTGCCAGCATGGGGACTACCCGAGGGACCCAGTACTTC.

CDR3 protein: CASSDGTSGRDNEQFF. CDR3 DNA sequence: TGCGCCAGCAGCGACGGGACTAGCGGGAGGGACAATGAGCAGTTCTTC. The chain couples TRBV5-1 to TRBJ2-1; 16 bases are a match to TRBD2. The germline V gene has CDR1 SGHRS and CDR2 YFSETQ. V was pared by 4 bases and J by 5 bases, with 3 bases of the junction left unmatched. The CDR3 runs to 16 residues.

This clone was counted a few times. This sequence joins TRBV19 and TRBJ2-1; D is perhaps TRBD1 or TRBD2 (6 bases each). The CDR3 has 15 amino acids. CDR1 and CDR2 from the germline V gene are LNHDA and SQIVND (reference sequence). V dropped 6 bases and J dropped 8 bases, with 20 bases sitting between them. CDR3 nucleotide sequence: TGTGCCAGTAGCCTGCACCCGGGGGCGGCTGATGAGCAGTTCTTC. Translating it yields CASSLHPGAADEQFF.

This sequence joins TRBV27 and TRBJ2-7, with 9 positions matching TRBD2. Germline values: CDR1 MNHEY, CDR2 SMNVEV (reference sequence). The junction had 14 bases not matched to a gene; V was cut back by 6 bases and J by 2 bases. The CDR3 sequence is 17 residues long. Here the CDR3 DNA reads TGTGCCAGCAGCCTCACCGGGACTAGCTGGGTCCCCTACGAGCAGTACTTC. Amino acids: CASSLTGTSWVPYEQYF.

The V and J genes are TRBV6-5 and TRBJ1-5, with no clear D. Germline CDR1 MNHEY, CDR2 SVGAGI. Trimming took 8 bases from V and 2 from J, leaving 13 bases between them. The CDR3 consists of 14 residues. The chain's CDR3 is CASADSWGNQPQHF. CDR3 coding DNA: TGTGCCAGCGCGGACTCATGGGGCAATCAGCCCCAGCATTTT.

As concerns this clone: This sample includes further DNA sequences coding for the same CDR3. The chain employs TRBV29-1 and TRBJ2-3; 7 nucleotides match TRBD1. Germline V lookup: CDR1 SQVTM, CDR2 ANQGSEA. The ends lost 7 bases at V and 6 bases at J; junction bases unmatched: 7. The CDR3 runs to 12 residues. The CDR3 DNA is TGCAGCGCCGGACAGGAGTGGGATACGCAGTATTTT. This encodes CSAGQEWDTQYF.

This clone was observed a few times. CDR3 DNA sequence: TGTGCCTGGAGTCCCGGGCAGAATCAGCCCCAGCATTTT. It specifies CAWSPGQNQPQHF. The V gene is TRBV30, the J gene TRBJ1-5; D is undetermined. This CDR3 is built from 13 residues. Trimming removed 2 bases at V and 4 bases at J, with 9 bases between. Germline V gene lookup returns CDR1 GTSNPN and CDR2 SVGIG (reference sequence).

The chain couples TRBV6-5 to TRBJ1-2; no reliable D call. The CDR3 loop spans 13 amino acids. Germline loops: CDR1 MNHEY, CDR2 SVGAGI. V was shortened by 6 bases and J by 2 bases, with 10 bases between the two germline ends. The chain's CDR3 is CASSLSVNYGYTF. CDR3 nucleotides: TGTGCCAGCAGCCTTTCCGTCAACTATGGCTACACCTTC.

The chain uses TRBV29-1 and TRBJ1-2, with TRBD1 matching over 8 bases. There are 14 residues in the CDR3. The J segment lost 4 bases and the V segment lost 3 bases, leaving 7 bases of the junction unmatched. CDR1 is SQVTM, CDR2 ANQGSEA, per germline. The CDR3 DNA reads as TGCAGCGTTGACAGACAGGGGAACGGCTATGGCTACACCTTC. It codes for CSVDRQGNGYGYTF.

The V gene is TRBV19, the J gene TRBJ1-1; D unresolved. The CDR3 runs 17 residues. Trimming stripped 3 bases from V and 0 bases from J, with 17 bases between. Germline V gene sequence: CDR1 LNHDA, CDR2 SQIVND (reference sequence). CDR3 protein: CASSIASTAFMNTEAFF. DNA of the CDR3: TGTGCCAGTAGTATTGCTTCCACAGCGTTCATGAACACTGAAGCTTTCTTT.

The J gene is TRBJ1-1, the V gene TRBV19, with TRBD1 matching over 9 bases. Unmatched junction bases numbered 9, after V lost 5 bases and J lost 5 bases. This CDR3 region has 15 residues. CDR1 and CDR2 (germline): LNHDA, SQIVND (reference sequence). The CDR3 loop is CASSVGQGRTTEAFF. The DNA of the CDR3 is TGTGCCAGTAGTGTCGGACAGGGGAGAACTACTGAAGCTTTCTTT.

J is TRBJ1-2 and V is TRBV19; 10 nucleotides line up with TRBD1. Germline V gene sequence: CDR1 LNHDA, CDR2 SQIVND (reference sequence). Trimming at V came to 6 bases and at J to 6 bases, leaving 10 bases not matched to a gene. The CDR3 is 15 residues long. The CDR3, as DNA: TGTGCCAGTAGATTGGGGACAGGGGAATGGAATGGCTACACCTTC. Its protein product is CASRLGTGEWNGYTF. Drawing the rest from reference TRBV19 and TRBJ1-2, the complete variable domain is DGGITQSPKYLFRKEGQNVTLSCEQNLNHDAMYWYRQDPGQGLRLIYYSQIVNDFQKGDIAEGYSVSREKKESFPLTVTSAQKNPTAFYLCASRLGTGEWNGYTFGSGTRLTVV.

The chain uses TRBV6-1 and TRBJ1-1; D possibly corresponds to TRBD1 (6 bases). CDR1 is MNHNS and CDR2 is SASEGT in the germline V gene. CDR3 length equals 15 residues. Deletions cut 2 bases from V and 3 bases from J, with 13 bases between. The CDR3 DNA sequence: TGTGCCAGCAGTGAACCAAAGGGGGGAGACACTGAAGCTTTCTTT. Translated: CASSEPKGGDTEAFF.